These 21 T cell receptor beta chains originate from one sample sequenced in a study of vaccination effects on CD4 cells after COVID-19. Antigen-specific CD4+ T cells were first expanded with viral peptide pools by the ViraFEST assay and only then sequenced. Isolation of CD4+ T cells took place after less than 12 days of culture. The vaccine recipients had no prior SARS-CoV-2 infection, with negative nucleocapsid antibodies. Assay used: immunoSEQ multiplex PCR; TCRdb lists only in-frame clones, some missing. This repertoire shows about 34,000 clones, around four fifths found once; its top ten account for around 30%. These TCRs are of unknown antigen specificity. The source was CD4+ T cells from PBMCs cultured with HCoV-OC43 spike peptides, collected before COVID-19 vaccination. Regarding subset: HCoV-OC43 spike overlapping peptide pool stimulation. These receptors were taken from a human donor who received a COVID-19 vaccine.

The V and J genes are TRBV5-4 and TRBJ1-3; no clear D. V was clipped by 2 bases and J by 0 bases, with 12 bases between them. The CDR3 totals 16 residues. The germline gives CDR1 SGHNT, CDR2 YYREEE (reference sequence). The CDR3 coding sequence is TGTGCCAGCAGCTTACCGGACGGATACTCTGGAAACACCATATATTTT. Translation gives CASSLPDGYSGNTIYF.

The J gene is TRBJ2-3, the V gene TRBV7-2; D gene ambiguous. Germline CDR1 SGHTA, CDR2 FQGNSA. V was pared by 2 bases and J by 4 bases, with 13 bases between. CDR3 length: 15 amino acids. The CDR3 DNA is TGTGCCAGCAGCTTACGGGCCCTTGGGGCAGATACGCAGTATTTT. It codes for CASSLRALGADTQYF. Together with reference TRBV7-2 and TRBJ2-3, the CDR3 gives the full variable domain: GAGVSQSPSNKVTEKGKDVELRCDPISGHTALYWYRQSLGQGLEFLIYFQGNSAPDKSGLPSDRFSAERTGGSVSTLTIQRTQQEDSAVYLCASSLRALGADTQYFGPGTRLTVL.

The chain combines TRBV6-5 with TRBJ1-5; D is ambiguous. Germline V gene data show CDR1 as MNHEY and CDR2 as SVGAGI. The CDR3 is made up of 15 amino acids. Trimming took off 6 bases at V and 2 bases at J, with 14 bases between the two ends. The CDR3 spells CASSPLGSGNQPQHF. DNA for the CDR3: TGTGCCAGCAGCCCATTGGGGTCGGGCAATCAGCCCCAGCATTTT.

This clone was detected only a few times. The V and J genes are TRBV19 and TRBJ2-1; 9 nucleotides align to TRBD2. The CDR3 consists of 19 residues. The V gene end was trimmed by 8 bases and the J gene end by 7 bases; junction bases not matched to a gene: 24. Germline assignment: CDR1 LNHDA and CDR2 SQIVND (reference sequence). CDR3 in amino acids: CASGRRTSALVSSFNEQFF. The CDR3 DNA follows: TGTGCCAGTGGACGACGGACTAGCGCGCTGGTAAGCAGTTTTAATGAGCAGTTCTTC. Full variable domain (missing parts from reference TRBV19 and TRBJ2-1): DGGITQSPKYLFRKEGQNVTLSCEQNLNHDAMYWYRQDPGQGLRLIYYSQIVNDFQKGDIAEGYSVSREKKESFPLTVTSAQKNPTAFYLCASGRRTSALVSSFNEQFFGPGTRLTVL.

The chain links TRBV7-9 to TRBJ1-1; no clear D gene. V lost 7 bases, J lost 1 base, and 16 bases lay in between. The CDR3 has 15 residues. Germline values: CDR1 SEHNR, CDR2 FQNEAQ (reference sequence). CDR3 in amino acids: CASTPRGPRNTEAFF. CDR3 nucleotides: TGTGCCAGCACCCCCCGAGGGCCCAGGAACACTGAAGCTTTCTTT.

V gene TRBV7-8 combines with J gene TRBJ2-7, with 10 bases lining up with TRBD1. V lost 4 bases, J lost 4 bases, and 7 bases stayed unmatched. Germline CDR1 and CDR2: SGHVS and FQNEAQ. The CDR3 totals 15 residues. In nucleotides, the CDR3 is TGTGCCAGCAGCTCATCGGACAGGGGGACTTACGAGCAGTACTTC. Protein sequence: CASSSSDRGTYEQYF.

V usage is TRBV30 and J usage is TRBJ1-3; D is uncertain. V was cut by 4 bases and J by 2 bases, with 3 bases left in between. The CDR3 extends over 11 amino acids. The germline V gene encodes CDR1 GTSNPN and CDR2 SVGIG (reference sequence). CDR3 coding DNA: TGTGCCTGGATCCCTGGAAACACCATATATTTT. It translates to CAWIPGNTIYF. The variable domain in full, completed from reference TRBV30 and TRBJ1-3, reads SQTIHQWPATLVQPVGSPLSLECTVEGTSNPNLYWYRQAAGRGLQLLFYSVGIGQISSEVPQNLSASRPQDRQFILSSKKLLLSDSGFYLCAWIPGNTIYFGEGSWLTVV.

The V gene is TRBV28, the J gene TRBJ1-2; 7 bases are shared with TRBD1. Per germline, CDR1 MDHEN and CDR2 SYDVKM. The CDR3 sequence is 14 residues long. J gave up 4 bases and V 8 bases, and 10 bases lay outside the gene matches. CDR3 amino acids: CASSTLDRAYGYTF. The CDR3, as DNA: TGTGCCAGCTCAACCTTAGACAGGGCCTATGGCTACACCTTC.

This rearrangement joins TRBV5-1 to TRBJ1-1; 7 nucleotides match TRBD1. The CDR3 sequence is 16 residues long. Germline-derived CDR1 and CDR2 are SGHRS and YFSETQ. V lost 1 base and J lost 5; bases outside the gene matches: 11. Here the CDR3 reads CASSLFPEGARTEAFF. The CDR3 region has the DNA TGCGCCAGCAGCTTGTTCCCTGAGGGGGCTAGGACTGAAGCTTTCTTT.

The CDR3 loop reads CASRRGLAEADGELFF. CDR3 nucleotide sequence: TGTGCCAGCAGGAGGGGACTAGCTGAGGCGGACGGGGAGCTGTTTTTT. The rearrangement joins TRBV5-4 to TRBJ2-2; 9 nucleotides align to TRBD2. The germline CDR1 and CDR2 sequences are SGHNT and YYREEE (reference sequence). The CDR3 is 16 amino acids. J gave up 7 bases and V 5 bases, and 12 bases lay outside the gene matches.

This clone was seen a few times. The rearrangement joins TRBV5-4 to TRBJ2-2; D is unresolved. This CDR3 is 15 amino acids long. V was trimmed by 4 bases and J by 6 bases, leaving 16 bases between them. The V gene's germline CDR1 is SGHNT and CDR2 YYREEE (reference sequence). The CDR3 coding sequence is TGTGCCAGCAGCCAAAACTACCCAAGGGCCGGGGAGCTGTTTTTT. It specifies CASSQNYPRAGELFF.

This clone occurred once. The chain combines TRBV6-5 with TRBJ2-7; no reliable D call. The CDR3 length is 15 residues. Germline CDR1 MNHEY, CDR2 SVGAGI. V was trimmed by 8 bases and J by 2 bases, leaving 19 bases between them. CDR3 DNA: TGTGCCAGCTGCAGGTCTCCGACCGAGACCTACGAGCAGTACTTC. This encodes CASCRSPTETYEQYF.

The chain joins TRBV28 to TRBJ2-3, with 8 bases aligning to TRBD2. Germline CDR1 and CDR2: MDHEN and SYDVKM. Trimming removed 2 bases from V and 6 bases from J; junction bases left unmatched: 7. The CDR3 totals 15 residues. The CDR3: CASSLLSGRADTQYF. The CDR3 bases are TGTGCCAGCAGTTTACTTTCCGGGAGGGCGGATACGCAGTATTTT.

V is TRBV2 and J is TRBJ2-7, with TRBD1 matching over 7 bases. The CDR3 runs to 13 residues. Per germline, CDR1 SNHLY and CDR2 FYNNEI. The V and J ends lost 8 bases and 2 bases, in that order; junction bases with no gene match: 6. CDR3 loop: CASSPDRAYEQYF. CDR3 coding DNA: TGTGCCAGCTCTCCCGACAGGGCCTACGAGCAGTACTTC. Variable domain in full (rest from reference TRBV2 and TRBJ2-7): EPEVTQTPSHQVTQMGQEVILRCVPISNHLYFYWYRQILGQKVEFLVSFYNNEISEKSEIFDDQFSVERPDGSNFTLKIRSTKLEDSAMYFCASSPDRAYEQYFGPGTRLTVT.

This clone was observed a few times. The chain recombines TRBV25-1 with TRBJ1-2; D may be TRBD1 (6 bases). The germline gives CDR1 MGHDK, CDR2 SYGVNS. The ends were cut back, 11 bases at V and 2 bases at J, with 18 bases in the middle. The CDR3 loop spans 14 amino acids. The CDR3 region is CASSRGGHNYGYTF. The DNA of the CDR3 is TGTGCCTCCTCCCGGGGGGGACACAACTATGGCTACACCTTC.

CDR3 coding DNA: TGTGCCAGCAGCCCCGGTGTCACCAAAGCTTTCTTT. Its protein product is CASSPGVTKAFF. The chain combines TRBV7-2 with TRBJ1-1; D gene unclear. The V end lost 5 bases, the J end lost 9 bases, and 13 bases lay between the germline ends. The CDR3 contains 12 residues. Germline V gene data show CDR1 as SGHTA and CDR2 as FQGNSA. The full variable domain, with the rest looked up from reference TRBV7-2 and TRBJ1-1, is GAGVSQSPSNKVTEKGKDVELRCDPISGHTALYWYRQSLGQGLEFLIYFQGNSAPDKSGLPSDRFSAERTGGSVSTLTIQRTQQEDSAVYLCASSPGVTKAFFGQGTRLTVV.

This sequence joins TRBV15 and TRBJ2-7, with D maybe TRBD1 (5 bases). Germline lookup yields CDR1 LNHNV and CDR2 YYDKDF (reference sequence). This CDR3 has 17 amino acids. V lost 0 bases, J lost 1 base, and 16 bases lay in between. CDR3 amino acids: CATSREIPAGKSYEQYF. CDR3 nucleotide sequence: TGTGCCACCAGCAGAGAGATCCCGGCAGGGAAGTCCTACGAGCAGTACTTC. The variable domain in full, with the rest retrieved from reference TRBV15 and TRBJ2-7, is DAMVIQNPRYQVTQFGKPVTLSCSQTLNHNVMYWYQQKSSQAPKLLFHYYDKDFNNEADTPDNFQSRRPNTSFCFLDIRSPGLGDTAMYLCATSREIPAGKSYEQYFGPGTRLTVT.

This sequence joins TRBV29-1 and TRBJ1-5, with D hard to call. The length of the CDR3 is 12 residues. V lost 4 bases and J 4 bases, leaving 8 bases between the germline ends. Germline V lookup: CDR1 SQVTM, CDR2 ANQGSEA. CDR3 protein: CSVGGDNQPQHF. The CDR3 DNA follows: TGCAGCGTTGGAGGTGATAATCAGCCCCAGCATTTT.

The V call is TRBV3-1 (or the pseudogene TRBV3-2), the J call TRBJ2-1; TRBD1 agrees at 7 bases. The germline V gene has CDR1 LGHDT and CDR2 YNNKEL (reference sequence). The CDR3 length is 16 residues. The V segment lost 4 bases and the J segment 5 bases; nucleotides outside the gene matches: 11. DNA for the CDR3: TGTGCCAGCAGCCTGATCCGGGACAGATTAGACAATGAGCAGTTCTTC. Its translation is CASSLIRDRLDNEQFF.

The CDR3 DNA reads as TGTGCCAGCAGCGATGGCGGGCGTTGGGAGGAGACCCAGTACTTC. Protein product: CASSDGGRWEETQYF. The chain combines TRBV2 with TRBJ2-5; the D gene is possibly TRBD2 (5 bases). The V gene lost 6 bases and the J gene lost 5 bases, with 19 bases spanning the gap. This CDR3 is 15 amino acids long. The germline V gene has CDR1 SNHLY and CDR2 FYNNEI.

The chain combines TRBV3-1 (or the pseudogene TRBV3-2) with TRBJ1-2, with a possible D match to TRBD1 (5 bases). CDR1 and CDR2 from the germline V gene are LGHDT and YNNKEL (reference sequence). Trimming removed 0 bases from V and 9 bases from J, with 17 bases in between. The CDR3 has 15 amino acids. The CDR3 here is CASSQDPGTSSSYTF. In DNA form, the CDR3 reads TGTGCCAGCAGCCAAGATCCAGGGACCTCCAGCAGCTACACCTTC.